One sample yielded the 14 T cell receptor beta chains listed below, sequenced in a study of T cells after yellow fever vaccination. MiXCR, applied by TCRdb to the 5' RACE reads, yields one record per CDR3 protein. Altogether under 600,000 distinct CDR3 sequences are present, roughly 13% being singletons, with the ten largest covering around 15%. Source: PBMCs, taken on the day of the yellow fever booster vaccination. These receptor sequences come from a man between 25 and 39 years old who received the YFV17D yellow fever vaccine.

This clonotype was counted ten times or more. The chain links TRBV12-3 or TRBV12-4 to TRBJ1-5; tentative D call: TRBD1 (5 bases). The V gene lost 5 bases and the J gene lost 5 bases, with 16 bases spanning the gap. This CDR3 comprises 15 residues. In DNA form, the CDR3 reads TGTGCCAGCAGTCCCCAGTTTGGGGGTGATCAGCCCCAGCATTTT. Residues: CASSPQFGGDQPQHF.

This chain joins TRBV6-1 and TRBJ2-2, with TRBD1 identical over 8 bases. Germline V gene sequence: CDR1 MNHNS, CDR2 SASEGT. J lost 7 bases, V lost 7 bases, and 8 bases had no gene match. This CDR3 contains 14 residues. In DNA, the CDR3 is TGTGCCAGCACCAGAGGACAGGGCGGCGGGGAGCTGTTTTTT. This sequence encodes CASTRGQGGGELFF.

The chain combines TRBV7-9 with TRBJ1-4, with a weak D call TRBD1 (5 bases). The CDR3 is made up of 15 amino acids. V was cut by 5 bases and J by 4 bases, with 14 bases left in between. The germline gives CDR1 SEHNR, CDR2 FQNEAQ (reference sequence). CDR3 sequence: CASSPPGRVNEKLFF. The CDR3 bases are TGTGCCAGCAGCCCCCCGGGACGTGTTAATGAAAAACTGTTTTTT.

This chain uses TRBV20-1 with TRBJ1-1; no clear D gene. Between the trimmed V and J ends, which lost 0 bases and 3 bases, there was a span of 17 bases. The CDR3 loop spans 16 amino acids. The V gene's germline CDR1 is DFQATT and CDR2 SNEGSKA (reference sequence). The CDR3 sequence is CSARDVGSPQHTEAFF. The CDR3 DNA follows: TGCAGTGCTAGAGATGTTGGGAGCCCCCAGCACACTGAAGCTTTCTTT.

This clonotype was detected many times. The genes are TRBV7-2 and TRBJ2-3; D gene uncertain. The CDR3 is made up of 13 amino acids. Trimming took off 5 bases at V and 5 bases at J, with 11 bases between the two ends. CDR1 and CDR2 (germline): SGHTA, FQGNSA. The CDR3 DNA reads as TGTGCCAGCAGCCCTAAGAAAGGAGATACGCAGTATTTT. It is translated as CASSPKKGDTQYF.

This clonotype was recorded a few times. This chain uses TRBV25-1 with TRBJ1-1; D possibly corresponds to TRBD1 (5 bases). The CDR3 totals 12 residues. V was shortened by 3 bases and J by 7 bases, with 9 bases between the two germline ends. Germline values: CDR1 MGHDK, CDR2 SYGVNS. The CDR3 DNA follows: TGTGCCAGCAGTGAGGGACGGAGTGAAGCTTTCTTT. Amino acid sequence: CASSEGRSEAFF. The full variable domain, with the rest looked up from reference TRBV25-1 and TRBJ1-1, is EADIYQTPRYLVIGTGKKITLECSQTMGHDKMYWYQQDPGMELHLIHYSYGVNSTEKGDLSSESTVSRIRTEHFPLTLESARPSHTSQYLCASSEGRSEAFFGQGTRLTVV.

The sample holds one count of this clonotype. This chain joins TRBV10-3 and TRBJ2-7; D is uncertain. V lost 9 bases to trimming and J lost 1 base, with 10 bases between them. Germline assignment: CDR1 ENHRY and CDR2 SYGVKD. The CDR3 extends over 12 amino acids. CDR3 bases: TGTGCCATTTCGAAGGGATCCTACGAGCAGTACTTC. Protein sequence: CAISKGSYEQYF.

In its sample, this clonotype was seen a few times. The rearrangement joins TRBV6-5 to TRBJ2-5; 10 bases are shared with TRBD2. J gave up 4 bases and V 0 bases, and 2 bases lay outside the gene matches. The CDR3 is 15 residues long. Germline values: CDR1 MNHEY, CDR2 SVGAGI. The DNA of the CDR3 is TGTGCCAGCAGTTACTCTGCTAGCGGGAGAGAGACCCAGTACTTC. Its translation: CASSYSASGRETQYF.

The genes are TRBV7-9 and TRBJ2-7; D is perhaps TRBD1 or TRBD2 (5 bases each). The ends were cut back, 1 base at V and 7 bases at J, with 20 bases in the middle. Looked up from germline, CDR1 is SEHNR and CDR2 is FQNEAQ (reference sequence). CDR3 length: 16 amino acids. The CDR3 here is CASSLVGTRAVGEQYF. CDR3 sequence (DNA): TGTGCCAGCAGCTTAGTAGGGACCCGGGCCGTTGGGGAGCAGTACTTC.

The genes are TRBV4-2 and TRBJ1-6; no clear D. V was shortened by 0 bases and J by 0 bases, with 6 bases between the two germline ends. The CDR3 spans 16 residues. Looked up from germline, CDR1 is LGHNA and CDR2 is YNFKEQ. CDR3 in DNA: TGTGCCAGCAGCCAAGAAGGGAGCTCCTATAATTCACCCCTCCACTTT. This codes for CASSQEGSSYNSPLHF.

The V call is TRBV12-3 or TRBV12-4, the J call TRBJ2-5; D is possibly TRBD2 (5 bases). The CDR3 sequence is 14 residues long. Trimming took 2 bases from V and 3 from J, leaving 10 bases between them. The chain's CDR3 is CASSLWQRKETQYF. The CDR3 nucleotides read TGTGCCAGCAGTTTATGGCAGCGGAAAGAGACCCAGTACTTC.

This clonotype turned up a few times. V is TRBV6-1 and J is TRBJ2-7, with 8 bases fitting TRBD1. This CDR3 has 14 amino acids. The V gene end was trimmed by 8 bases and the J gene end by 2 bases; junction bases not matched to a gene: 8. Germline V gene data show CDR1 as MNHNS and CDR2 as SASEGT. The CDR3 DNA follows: TGTGCCAGCGCTCGACAGGGGTCTACCTACGAGCAGTACTTC. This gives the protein CASARQGSTYEQYF.

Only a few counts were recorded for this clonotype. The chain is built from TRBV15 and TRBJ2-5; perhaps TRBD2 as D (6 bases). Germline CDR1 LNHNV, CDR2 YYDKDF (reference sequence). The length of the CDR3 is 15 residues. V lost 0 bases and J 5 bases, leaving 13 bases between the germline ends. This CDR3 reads CATSRDAGSRETQYF. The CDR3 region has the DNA TGTGCCACCAGCAGAGATGCGGGAAGCAGGGAGACCCAGTACTTC.

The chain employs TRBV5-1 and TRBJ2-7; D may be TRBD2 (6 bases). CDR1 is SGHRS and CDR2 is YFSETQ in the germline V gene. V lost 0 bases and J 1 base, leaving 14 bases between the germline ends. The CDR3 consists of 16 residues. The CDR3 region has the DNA TGCGCCAGCAGCTTGGCCGGCGGGGACGGATCCTACGAGCAGTACTTC. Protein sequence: CASSLAGGDGSYEQYF.